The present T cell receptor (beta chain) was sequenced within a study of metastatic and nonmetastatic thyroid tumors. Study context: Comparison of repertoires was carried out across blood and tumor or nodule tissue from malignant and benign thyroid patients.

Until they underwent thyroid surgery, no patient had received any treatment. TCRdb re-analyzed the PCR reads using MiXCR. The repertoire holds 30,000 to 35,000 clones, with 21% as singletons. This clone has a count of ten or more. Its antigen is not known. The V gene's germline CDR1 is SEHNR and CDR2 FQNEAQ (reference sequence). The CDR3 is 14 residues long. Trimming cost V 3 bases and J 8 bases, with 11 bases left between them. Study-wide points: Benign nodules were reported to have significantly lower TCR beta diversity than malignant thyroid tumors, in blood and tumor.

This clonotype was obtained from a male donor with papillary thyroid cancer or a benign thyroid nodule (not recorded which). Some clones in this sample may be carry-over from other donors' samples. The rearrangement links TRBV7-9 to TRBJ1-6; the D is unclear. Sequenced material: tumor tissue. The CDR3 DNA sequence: TGTGCCAGCAGCTTCAGTACCGCGGATTCACCCCTCCACTTT. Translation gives CASSFSTADSPLHF.